The sequence of this T cell receptor beta chain was determined in a study of response to subunit inactivated influenza vaccine. Points from the study as a whole: A suggestion made by the authors is that each seasonal influenza vaccination recruits few new T cells.

TCRdb analysed the RT-PCR reads with MiXCR anew, one entry per CDR3 protein. This sample has 590,000 or so distinct CDR3 sequences, with 14% found just once. The CDR3 totals 13 residues. A note on this clonotype: Its antigen is not identified. The junction does not match germline at one end; this may be a read error.

Sequences were derived from PBMCs from blood, sampled 14 days before vaccination. This clonotype originated in a man aged 45-65 years who received an inactivated influenza vaccine. V and J are TRBV12-3 or TRBV12-4 and TRBJ2-1; 11 positions agree with TRBD2. The CDR3 reads CASSLSTSGIGVF. In DNA form, the CDR3 reads TGTGCCAGCAGTTTATCGACTAGCGGGATTGGGGTCTTC.